Included here is one TCR beta chain sequence, with context. Its antigen is as yet unknown. The repertoire was sequenced with immunoSEQ multiplex PCR; TCRdb's copy has only in-frame clones and lacks some. Among roughly 4,000 clones listed, 72% were seen once. This record comes from a study of PD-1 blockade in classical Hodgkin lymphoma. Findings of the study overall: As was reported, newly diagnosed patients showed lower baseline TCR diversity than healthy donors did. The study found complete responders had baseline diversity similar to newly diagnosed patients. Possible causes of repertoire differences, disease activity or prior therapy, remain undefined.

As for time point: cycle 4 day 1 (C4D1), after five to seven weeks of nivolumab. Every patient had relapsed following autologous stem cell transplantation, and cohorts differed in brentuximab vedotin exposure. The investigators isolated CD8+ T cells from thawed PBMCs using magnetic negative selection. Trimming cost V 6 bases and J 2 bases, with 14 bases left between them. Germline CDR1 MNHNS, CDR2 SASEGT. This CDR3 region has 15 residues. This chain links TRBV6-1 with TRBJ1-5; D gene unclear. The sequencing used CD8+ T cells from blood, collected before the fourth cycle of nivolumab. The receptor's source is a human donor with classical Hodgkin lymphoma. CDR3 sequence reads: CASREALPGNQPQHF. The CDR3 DNA sequence: TGTGCCAGCAGGGAGGCTCTTCCGGGCAATCAGCCCCAGCATTTT.